This T cell receptor beta chain was profiled in a study of blood T cell repertoires in COVID-19. Across the study: Specimens from acute and convalescent COVID-19 originated in the United States, Italy and Spain.

V lost 5 bases and J lost 0; bases outside the gene matches: 5. CDR1 is MNHEY and CDR2 is SVGAGI in the germline V gene. This CDR3 comprises 15 residues. Across under 25 US areas, participants ranged in age from 18 to 89 years. Cohorts were determined from participant-reported clinical history. In the original workflow: Estimates of nucleated cell counts were drawn from the amplification of reference gene primers. The data were produced by immunoSEQ multiplex PCR, yet TCRdb's version contains in-frame clones alone and is incomplete. Clone size and V and J calls were adopted from that table, with D and trimming inferred from the DNA. The sample records roughly 380,000 clones, about 87% being singletons.

J is TRBJ2-7 and V is TRBV6-5, with 9 bases fitting TRBD1. This TCR came from a man younger than 40 who had recovered from COVID-19. The sequenced sample consisted of PBMCs or T cells enriched from blood (not recorded which). CDR3 residues: CASSNRGRASYEQYF. DNA of the CDR3: TGTGCCAGCAGTAACAGGGGGCGCGCCTCCTACGAGCAGTACTTC.